The 10 T cell receptor beta chains reported below all come from one sample, sequenced in a study of CD8 T cells in Susac syndrome. Random hexamers primed reverse transcription of roughly 0.5 to 1 ug RNA. Via MiXCR, TCRdb re-called the immunoSEQ multiplex PCR reads, giving one row per CDR3 protein. The sample holds more than 150,000 distinct CDR3 sequences, around 95% seen once. Sequenced material: CD4+ T cells from PBMCs. The receptors come from a human donor with Susac syndrome.

CDR3 sequence (DNA): TGTGCCAGCAGCCCGCTCGGGCTAGCGGGGGGGAAAGGGAATGAGCAGTTCTTC. Translation: CASSPLGLAGGKGNEQFF. This chain links TRBV7-6 with TRBJ2-1; 12 bases fit TRBD2. With V trimmed by 5 bases and J by 7 bases, 15 bases remained unmatched. Looked up from germline, CDR1 is SGHVS and CDR2 is FNYEAQ. This CDR3 comprises 18 residues.

This clonotype showed up just once. The J gene is TRBJ2-7, the V gene TRBV20-1; D not certain. V was shortened by 2 bases and J by 6 bases, with 17 bases between the two germline ends. Germline V CDR1 and CDR2: DFQATT, SNEGSKA (reference sequence). The CDR3 length is 14 residues. The CDR3 protein is CSARLYTGELEQYF. In nucleotides, the CDR3 is TGCAGTGCTAGACTTTACACCGGAGAACTCGAGCAGTACTTC.

This chain joins TRBV20-1 and TRBJ2-7, with D unclear. This CDR3 region has 15 residues. Germline V gene data show CDR1 as DFQATT and CDR2 as SNEGSKA (reference sequence). The V gene lost 5 bases and the J gene lost 0 bases, with 17 bases spanning the gap. The CDR3 here is CSAATSLAGSYEQYF. The CDR3 DNA reads TGCAGTGCTGCAACTTCGCTGGCTGGCTCCTACGAGCAGTACTTC.

V is TRBV28 and J is TRBJ2-5; a possible D gene is TRBD1 (6 bases). Trimming stripped 3 bases from V and 1 base from J, with 15 bases between. The CDR3 length is 16 residues. CDR1 is MDHEN, CDR2 SYDVKM, per germline. This chain's CDR3 is CASSFPLQGGQETQYF. DNA of the CDR3: TGTGCCAGCAGTTTTCCACTACAGGGCGGCCAAGAGACCCAGTACTTC.

The genes are TRBV5-4 and TRBJ1-1; possible D gene TRBD1, 6 bases. With 4 bases removed from V and 5 bases from J, the gap between germline ends came to 18 bases. The length of the CDR3 is 15 residues. Germline V gene lookup returns CDR1 SGHNT and CDR2 YYREEE (reference sequence). CDR3 region: CASSPPQGMATEAFF. CDR3 coding DNA: TGTGCCAGCAGCCCACCACAGGGAATGGCGACTGAAGCTTTCTTT.

This sequence joins TRBV9 and TRBJ2-2; D gene ambiguous. Germline assignment: CDR1 SGDLS and CDR2 YYNGEE. The CDR3 is 16 residues long. Between the trimmed V and J ends, which lost 0 bases and 0 bases, there was a span of 9 bases. The CDR3 region has the DNA TGTGCCAGCAGCGTAGAACCTAGTTCGAACACCGGGGAGCTGTTTTTT. Amino acid sequence: CASSVEPSSNTGELFF.

This chain uses TRBV11-1 with TRBJ2-2; no reliable D call. The CDR3 consists of 12 residues. With 10 bases removed from V and 1 base from J, the gap between germline ends came to 7 bases. Germline values: CDR1 SGHAT, CDR2 FQDESV (reference sequence). In DNA, the CDR3 is TGTGCCAAACAGCTGAACACCGGGGAGCTGTTTTTT. Protein sequence: CAKQLNTGELFF.

The J gene is TRBJ2-3, the V gene TRBV20-1; 9 nucleotides line up with TRBD2. Per the germline V gene, CDR1 is DFQATT and CDR2 is SNEGSKA (reference sequence). The junction had 8 bases not matched to a gene; V was cut back by 0 bases and J by 4 bases. This CDR3 is built from 16 residues. In DNA form, the CDR3 reads TGCAGTGCTAGAGATAGTCGCGGGGGGGCTCCAGATACGCAGTATTTT. Translated: CSARDSRGGAPDTQYF.

The V and J genes are TRBV6-1 and TRBJ1-5, with a weak D call TRBD1 (6 bases). Per the germline V gene, CDR1 is MNHNS and CDR2 is SASEGT. The CDR3 has 17 amino acids. The V end lost 6 bases, the J end lost 15 bases, and 33 bases lay between the germline ends. The CDR3 sequence is CASSKLVTQGWEWARHF. The CDR3 nucleotides are TGTGCCAGCAGCAAACTTGTCACACAGGGATGGGAATGGGCCAGGCATTTT.

A single count supports this clonotype. The chain recombines TRBV7-2 with TRBJ2-7, with TRBD2 identical over 14 bases. The length of the CDR3 is 16 residues. Trimming took 5 bases from V and 6 from J; bases not matched to a gene: 9. The germline V gene has CDR1 SGHTA and CDR2 FQGNSA. In nucleotides, the CDR3 is TGTGCCAGCAGCCTTATGGGACTAGCGGGGGCGGTCGAGCAGTACTTC. Translation gives CASSLMGLAGAVEQYF.